This T cell receptor (beta chain) was retrieved from a study of T-cell memory formation after mild COVID-19. Study context: TCR clusters showed largely donor specificity. The study's findings and limits: Some clones that responded turned up in pre-infection memory, which suggests that cross-reactive memory joined in. CD4+ contracting clones lay mainly in CM and EM, CD8+ ones in EMRA.

There are many counts of this clonotype. What it binds is unknown. From germline, CDR1 is SGHTA and CDR2 FQGNSA. The V gene end was trimmed by 4 bases and the J gene end by 8 bases; junction bases not matched to a gene: 19. This CDR3 region has 19 residues. TCRdb called the 5' RACE reads again in MiXCR, with one record for every CDR3 protein. The data show more than 400,000 distinct CDR3 sequences, 15% to 20% seen once. The chain joins TRBV7-2 to TRBJ2-3, with 12 bases lining up with TRBD2. The clonotype was recovered from an adult woman who had mild COVID-19 (a few samples of this study predate the infection). Cell type and time point are not known. Sequenced input: PBMCs or a T cell subset sorted from them (not recorded which). The CDR3 nucleotides read TGTGCCAGCAGCTCTCCGGCTAGCGGGGGGGCCAGCGCTCGTCGTACGCAGTATTTT. Translating it yields CASSSPASGGASARRTQYF.